This T cell receptor beta chain was sequenced during a study of blood T cell repertoires in COVID-19. About the study: Sites across the United States, Italy and Spain contributed samples from acute and convalescent COVID-19. T cells, B-cell-depleted T cells, or PBMCs supplied cDNA or gDNA.

Germline CDR1 and CDR2: LNHNV and YYDKDF (reference sequence). This CDR3 comprises 14 residues. Trimming at V came to 3 bases and at J to 3 bases, leaving 4 bases not matched to a gene. Per the authors' pipeline: Amplification from reference gene primers served as the basis for estimated nucleated cell counts. Sequencing was performed with immunoSEQ multiplex PCR; in TCRdb, only in-frame clones are kept and a portion is missing. D and trimming come from the DNA, and the V and J calls and clone size come from that table. The sample lists about 200,000 clones, under 90% seen once, with about 6.3% in the top ten.

The chain uses TRBV15 and TRBJ2-7, with TRBD1 matching over 8 bases. Sample: peripheral blood. The TCR was taken from a man aged 60 to 69 who had recovered from COVID-19. CDR3 bases: TGTGCCACCAGCAGGCAGGGGGCGTTCTACGAGCAGTACTTC. This gives the protein CATSRQGAFYEQYF.